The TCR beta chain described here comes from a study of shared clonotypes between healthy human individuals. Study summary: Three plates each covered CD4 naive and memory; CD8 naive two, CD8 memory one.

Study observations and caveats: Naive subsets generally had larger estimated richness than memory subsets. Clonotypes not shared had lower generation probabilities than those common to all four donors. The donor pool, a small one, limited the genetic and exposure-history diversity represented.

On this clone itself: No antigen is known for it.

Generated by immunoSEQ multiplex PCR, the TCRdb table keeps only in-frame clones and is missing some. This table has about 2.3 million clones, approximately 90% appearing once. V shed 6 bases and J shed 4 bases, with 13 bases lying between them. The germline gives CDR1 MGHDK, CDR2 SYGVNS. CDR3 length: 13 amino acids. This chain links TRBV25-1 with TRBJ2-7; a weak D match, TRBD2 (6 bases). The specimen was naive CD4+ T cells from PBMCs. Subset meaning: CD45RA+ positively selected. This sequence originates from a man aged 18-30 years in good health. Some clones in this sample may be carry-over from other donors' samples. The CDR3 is CASSLGGRYEQYF. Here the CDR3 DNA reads TGTGCCAGCAGCCTCGGAGGGCGGTACGAGCAGTACTTC.